Sequencing of this T cell receptor beta chain was carried out in a study of T cells expressing NK-cell markers. The overall study: Sorted CD3+CD56-NKG2C+, CD3+CD56+NKG2C- and CD3+CD56+NKG2C+ T cells were the source of the TCR beta repertoires. Study-wide points: These clonotypes, the leaders elsewhere, also led the CD3+CD56-NKG2C+ fraction in several donors. Nothing established the HCMV specificity of expanded NKG2C+ T cell clones.

CDR3 length equals 16 residues. Germline-derived CDR1 and CDR2 are SGHVS and FQNEAQ. A note on this clonotype: Its cognate antigen is unknown.

For each CDR3 protein, TCRdb gives one entry from its re-call of the 5' RACE reads, without DNA. The sample totals over 150,000 distinct CDR3 sequences. Sequenced material: blood T cells: a sorted CD56 or NKG2C T cell subset, CD4+ or CD8+ T cells, or bulk PBMC T cells (not recorded which). This sequence joins TRBV7-8 and TRBJ2-1; TCRdb reports TRBD2, a call that lacks DNA to check it against. The sequence derives from a woman between 45 and 65 years old in good health. CDR3 residues: CASRPEGASGTNEQFF.